Listed below are T cell receptor beta chains from one sample, sequenced in a study of control samples from healthy donors and cancer patients. Sequencing was performed with immunoSEQ multiplex PCR; in TCRdb, only in-frame clones are kept and a portion is missing. Among around 200,000 clones, roughly 91% were seen once, and the ten largest hold over 1.3%. What was sequenced was blood. The receptors shown here come from a man aged 18-30 years in good health. CDR3s include the opening cysteine and the closing phenylalanine or tryptophan. The order of the fields is V gene, J gene, D gene, CDR3 protein. A D gene is named only where the DNA matches it firmly.

V gene: TRBV18; J gene: TRBJ2-7; D gene: TRBD1; CDR3 protein: CASSPFLQGAHEQYF
V gene: TRBV7-8; J gene: TRBJ2-7; D gene: TRBD1; CDR3 protein: CASSLATGGYEQYF
V gene: TRBV9; J gene: TRBJ2-7; D gene: .; CDR3 protein: CASSTYEQYF
V gene: TRBV2; J gene: TRBJ2-5; D gene: .; CDR3 protein: CASIGKGGETQYF
V gene: TRBV29-1; J gene: TRBJ2-7; D gene: .; CDR3 protein: CSASGGPYEQYF
V gene: TRBV6-6; J gene: TRBJ1-1; D gene: .; CDR3 protein: CASSYGTGARNTEAFF
V gene: TRBV2; J gene: TRBJ1-2; D gene: .; CDR3 protein: CASSEIREAGYTF
V gene: TRBV14; J gene: TRBJ2-3; D gene: .; CDR3 protein: CASSLYTLADTQYF
V gene: TRBV11-2; J gene: TRBJ1-5; D gene: TRBD1; CDR3 protein: CASSLGTGRQPQHF
V gene: TRBV18; J gene: TRBJ1-2; D gene: TRBD1; CDR3 protein: CASSLLPGTGHPGGYTF
V gene: TRBV11-3; J gene: TRBJ2-1; D gene: .; CDR3 protein: CASSPRSSYNEQFF
V gene: TRBV2; J gene: TRBJ1-4; D gene: .; CDR3 protein: CASSLPGRGSEKLFF
V gene: TRBV19; J gene: TRBJ2-2; D gene: TRBD2; CDR3 protein: CASSINGLAGGPLTGELFF
V gene: TRBV7-3; J gene: TRBJ1-1; D gene: .; CDR3 protein: CASSLRGNTEAFF
V gene: TRBV10-2; J gene: TRBJ2-4; D gene: .; CDR3 protein: CASSDARAYKNIQYF
V gene: TRBV7-2; J gene: TRBJ2-7; D gene: .; CDR3 protein: CASSSRDLLYEQYF
V gene: TRBV19; J gene: TRBJ2-3; D gene: .; CDR3 protein: CASSIRTDTQYF
V gene: TRBV5-1; J gene: TRBJ1-1; D gene: .; CDR3 protein: CASSLGGGRTEAFF
V gene: TRBV7-2; J gene: TRBJ2-5; D gene: .; CDR3 protein: CASSLQRETQYF
V gene: TRBV28; J gene: TRBJ1-2; D gene: .; CDR3 protein: CASSLTHGPYGYTF
V gene: TRBV11-2; J gene: TRBJ1-3; D gene: .; CDR3 protein: CASSFRGNTIYF
V gene: TRBV5-8; J gene: TRBJ1-6; D gene: .; CDR3 protein: CASSVSDYNSPLHF
V gene: TRBV4-1; J gene: TRBJ2-1; D gene: .; CDR3 protein: CASSQDTGDEQFF
V gene: TRBV2; J gene: TRBJ2-2; D gene: .; CDR3 protein: CASSYVQGGPYTGELFF
V gene: TRBV7-9; J gene: TRBJ2-1; D gene: .; CDR3 protein: CASSLGTSSYNEQFF
V gene: TRBV2; J gene: TRBJ1-1; D gene: .; CDR3 protein: CATGRGSDTEAFF
V gene: TRBV7-2; J gene: TRBJ1-1; D gene: .; CDR3 protein: CASSLPGIVRETEAFF
V gene: TRBV5-8; J gene: TRBJ1-5; D gene: .; CDR3 protein: CASSLGRAGQPQHF
V gene: TRBV4-1; J gene: TRBJ2-5; D gene: TRBD2; CDR3 protein: CASSQKPGLAGVKGETQYF
V gene: TRBV5-4; J gene: TRBJ2-3; D gene: TRBD1; CDR3 protein: CASSAGLTGPLDTQYF
V gene: TRBV10-3; J gene: TRBJ2-1; D gene: .; CDR3 protein: CAISESGRGPSYNEQFF
V gene: TRBV7-6; J gene: TRBJ2-7; D gene: .; CDR3 protein: CASSRQGPGTTYEQYF
V gene: TRBV10-3; J gene: TRBJ1-2; D gene: TRBD1; CDR3 protein: CAIGPGQGQGFSNYGYTF
V gene: TRBV3-1/TRBV3-2; J gene: TRBJ1-1; D gene: .; CDR3 protein: CASSPGGGGRGEAFF
V gene: TRBV19; J gene: TRBJ2-1; D gene: .; CDR3 protein: CASSIANEQFF
V gene: TRBV5-6; J gene: TRBJ2-3; D gene: .; CDR3 protein: CASSPGAGATDTQYF
V gene: TRBV2; J gene: TRBJ2-1; D gene: .; CDR3 protein: CASSSPSNEQFF
V gene: TRBV23-1; J gene: TRBJ2-7; D gene: .; CDR3 protein: CASSQLGGTPYEQYF
V gene: TRBV5-1; J gene: TRBJ1-5; D gene: .; CDR3 protein: CASSLAPSNQPQHF
V gene: TRBV2; J gene: TRBJ2-2; D gene: .; CDR3 protein: CASMPLGNTGELFF
V gene: TRBV5-4; J gene: TRBJ2-7; D gene: .; CDR3 protein: CASSRTQSSYEQYF
V gene: TRBV12-3/TRBV12-4; J gene: TRBJ2-5; D gene: .; CDR3 protein: CASSLGLLETQYF
V gene: TRBV11-3; J gene: TRBJ1-5; D gene: .; CDR3 protein: CASERTASGQPQHF
V gene: TRBV14; J gene: TRBJ2-2; D gene: .; CDR3 protein: CATTRTLNTGELFF
V gene: TRBV11-2; J gene: TRBJ1-6; D gene: .; CDR3 protein: CASSLDLAAYNSPLHF
V gene: TRBV18; J gene: TRBJ1-6; D gene: .; CDR3 protein: CASSPSGPQSPLHF
V gene: TRBV19; J gene: TRBJ1-1; D gene: .; CDR3 protein: CASKGRASNTEAFF
V gene: TRBV5-1; J gene: TRBJ1-2; D gene: .; CDR3 protein: CASRVNGPYGYTF
V gene: TRBV6-5; J gene: TRBJ1-1; D gene: .; CDR3 protein: CASSRPGQGRTEAFF
V gene: TRBV6-5; J gene: TRBJ1-6; D gene: .; CDR3 protein: CASSPIQGYSPLHF
V gene: TRBV10-1; J gene: TRBJ2-5; D gene: .; CDR3 protein: CASSDYPGLSGQETQYF
V gene: TRBV27; J gene: TRBJ1-6; D gene: .; CDR3 protein: CASRSYNSPLHF
V gene: TRBV10-3; J gene: TRBJ2-1; D gene: TRBD1; CDR3 protein: CAISESMSRQGSYNEQFF
V gene: TRBV7-8; J gene: TRBJ1-5; D gene: .; CDR3 protein: CASSLGQAINQPQHF
V gene: TRBV30; J gene: TRBJ1-5; D gene: TRBD1; CDR3 protein: CAWSVGTVDQPQHF